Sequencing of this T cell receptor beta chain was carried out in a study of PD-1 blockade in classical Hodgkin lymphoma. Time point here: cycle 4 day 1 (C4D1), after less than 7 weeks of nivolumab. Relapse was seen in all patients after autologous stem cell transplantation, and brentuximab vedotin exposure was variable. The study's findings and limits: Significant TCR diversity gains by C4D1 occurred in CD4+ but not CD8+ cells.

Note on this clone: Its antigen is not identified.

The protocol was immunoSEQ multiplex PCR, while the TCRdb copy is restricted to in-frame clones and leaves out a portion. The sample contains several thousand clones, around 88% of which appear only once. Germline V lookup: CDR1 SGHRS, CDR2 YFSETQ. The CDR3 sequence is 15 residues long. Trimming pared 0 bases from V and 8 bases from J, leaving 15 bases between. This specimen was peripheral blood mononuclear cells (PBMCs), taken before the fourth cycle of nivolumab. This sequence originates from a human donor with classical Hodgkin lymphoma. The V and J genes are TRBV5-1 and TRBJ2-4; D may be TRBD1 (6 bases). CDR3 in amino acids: CASSLEQGSGYIQYF. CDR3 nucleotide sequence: TGCGCCAGCAGCTTGGAACAGGGATCGGGGTACATTCAGTACTTC.